This T cell receptor (beta chain) was found in a study of T-cell reconstitution after alpha-beta-depleted transplantation in children. Construction of the TCRbeta library involved unique molecular identifiers. TCRdb passed the PCR reads through MiXCR, listing each CDR3 protein once. The repertoire holds a few hundred thousand distinct CDR3 sequences, with roughly an eighth as singletons. This CDR3 is built from 11 residues. Germline V lookup: CDR1 MGHDK, CDR2 SYGVNS. V was shortened by 2 bases and J by 10 bases, with 8 bases between the two germline ends. This clonotype showed up just a few times. The chain recombines TRBV25-1 with TRBJ1-1, with D hard to call. This clonotype was sampled from a human donor who donated a stem cell graft to a child with combined immunodeficiency. This specimen consisted of PBMCs from the stem cell graft donor, obtained from the stem cell graft. The CDR3 DNA sequence: TGTGCCAGCAGTGAAGGGGAGGGAGCTTTCTTT. Encoded protein: CASSEGEGAFF.